The 27 T cell receptor beta chains listed next were all sequenced from one sample in a study of cytomegalovirus exposure and HLA in healthy donors. A multiplex PCR was run with 60 Vbeta primers and 13 Jbeta primers. Some clones are missing from TCRdb's copy, which holds only in-frame ones; the method was immunoSEQ multiplex PCR. The sample includes 60,000 or so clones, roughly 80% seen only once; the top ten take roughly 3.4%. Sequenced: PBMCs. The source is a woman between 35 and 50 years old in good health and CMV-seropositive.

This clone was seen only a few times. The chain is built from TRBV4-1 and TRBJ2-5, with a weak D call TRBD1 (7 bases). The germline V and J ends were trimmed by 4 bases and 2 bases, with 17 bases remaining between them. The CDR3 spans 16 residues. Germline loops: CDR1 MGHRA, CDR2 YSYEKL. CDR3 DNA: TGCGCCAGCAGCCGCGGGACAGCGAACCAACAAGAGACCCAGTACTTC. Translation gives CASSRGTANQQETQYF.

This chain uses TRBV19 with TRBJ2-1; tentative D call: TRBD1 (6 bases). V was trimmed by 5 bases and J by 5 bases, leaving 16 bases between them. The CDR3 consists of 15 residues. CDR1 is LNHDA and CDR2 is SQIVND in the germline V gene (reference sequence). This CDR3 is CASSSQGSGNNEQFF. As DNA, the CDR3 is TGTGCCAGTAGTTCCCAGGGGTCGGGGAACAATGAGCAGTTCTTC.

The chain employs TRBV7-8 and TRBJ1-1; 9 positions match TRBD1. The CDR3 sequence is 17 residues long. Germline V gene lookup returns CDR1 SGHVS and CDR2 FQNEAQ. With 4 bases clipped from V and 10 bases from J, the junction kept 19 bases outside the gene matches. CDR3 sequence: CASSYPPGQGLRGGAFF. CDR3 nucleotide sequence: TGTGCCAGCAGCTACCCGCCGGGACAGGGACTCAGGGGTGGAGCTTTCTTT.

Only one count was recorded for this clone. The CDR3 nucleotides are TGCGCCAGCAGCTTGGGACAAAGGTATCGGGAAACTAATGAAAAACTGTTTTTT. Its translation is CASSLGQRYRETNEKLFF. The chain uses TRBV5-1 and TRBJ1-4; D is uncertain. Germline CDR1 SGHRS, CDR2 YFSETQ. CDR3 length: 18 residues. Trimming stripped 0 bases from V and 1 base from J, with 16 bases between.

The chain combines TRBV30 with TRBJ1-5; 8 nucleotides match TRBD1. Unmatched junction bases numbered 10, after V lost 0 bases and J lost 6 bases. The CDR3 spans 16 residues. Germline CDR1 and CDR2: GTSNPN and SVGIG (reference sequence). The DNA of the CDR3 is TGTGCCTGGAGTGTAAAATCCGGACAGGGTGGTCAGCCCCAGCATTTT. This gives the protein CAWSVKSGQGGQPQHF. Full variable domain (outside the CDR3, taken from reference TRBV30 and TRBJ1-5): SQTIHQWPATLVQPVGSPLSLECTVEGTSNPNLYWYRQAAGRGLQLLFYSVGIGQISSEVPQNLSASRPQDRQFILSSKKLLLSDSGFYLCAWSVKSGQGGQPQHFGDGTRLSIL.

This clone appeared a few times. The V and J genes are TRBV19 and TRBJ2-7; 7 bases agree with TRBD1. With 6 bases clipped from V and 0 bases from J, the junction kept 8 bases outside the gene matches. This CDR3 contains 15 residues. Per germline, CDR1 LNHDA and CDR2 SQIVND (reference sequence). The CDR3 spells CASSRTGDSSYEQYF. In nucleotides, the CDR3 is TGTGCCAGTAGCCGGACAGGCGATAGCTCCTACGAGCAGTACTTC.

CDR3 bases: TGTGCCAGTACCTCTAACAGGGGATGGTCTAACTATGGCTACACCTTC. Protein: CASTSNRGWSNYGYTF. This chain uses TRBV19 with TRBJ1-2, with 7 bases lining up with TRBD1. Per germline, CDR1 LNHDA and CDR2 SQIVND (reference sequence). The CDR3 runs 16 residues. The V segment lost 7 bases and the J segment 0 bases; nucleotides outside the gene matches: 11.

CDR3 amino acids: CASSSRDRGTGRSYNEQFF. As DNA, the CDR3 is TGTGCCAGCAGCTCCCGGGACAGGGGAACCGGTCGCTCCTACAATGAGCAGTTCTTC. The chain joins TRBV7-8 to TRBJ2-1; 10 bases are shared with TRBD1. CDR1 SGHVS and CDR2 FQNEAQ come from the germline V gene. V trimming: 4 bases; J trimming: 0 bases; junction bases outside the gene matches: 12. This CDR3 region has 19 residues.

The rearrangement links TRBV21-1 to TRBJ2-1; the table's D call, TRBD1, has no DNA check behind it. TRBV21-1 is designated a pseudogene. The CDR3 is made up of 16 amino acids. The DNA of the CDR3 is TGTGCCAGCAGCAAAGCGCCAGGGGCAGGTTACAATGAGCAGTTCTTC. Translating it yields CASSKAPGAGYNEQFF.

The V and J genes are TRBV19 and TRBJ1-4, with 7 positions matching TRBD1. CDR1 is LNHDA, CDR2 SQIVND, per germline (reference sequence). The CDR3 contains 15 residues. V lost 5 bases to trimming and J lost 3 bases; unmatched junction nucleotides: 6. The CDR3 protein is CASSSRQGANEKLFF. The CDR3 DNA reads as TGTGCCAGTAGTTCTCGACAGGGTGCTAATGAAAAACTGTTTTTT.

This clone appeared a single time. The genes are TRBV4-3 and TRBJ2-3; 8 positions match TRBD1. The CDR3 extends over 16 amino acids. V was clipped by 1 base and J by 3 bases; unmatched bases: 6. In germline, CDR1 is LGHNA, CDR2 YSLEER. CDR3 DNA sequence: TGCGCCAGCAGCCAAGCGGCGACAGGGGTTACAGATACGCAGTATTTT. As protein: CASSQAATGVTDTQYF.

The chain recombines TRBV30 with TRBJ1-5; D remains unclear. V was clipped by 0 bases and J by 5 bases, with 8 bases between them. The CDR3 contains 13 residues. Germline-derived CDR1 and CDR2 are GTSNPN and SVGIG (reference sequence). The CDR3 here is CAWSVRGDQPQHF. CDR3 sequence (DNA): TGTGCCTGGAGTGTACGCGGGGATCAGCCCCAGCATTTT.

This chain links TRBV4-1 with TRBJ1-1, with TRBD1 as a possible D gene (6 bases). Germline V gene data show CDR1 as MGHRA and CDR2 as YSYEKL. The CDR3 contains 14 residues. Trimming pared 3 bases from V and 0 bases from J, leaving 8 bases between. Written as DNA, the CDR3 is TGCGCCAGCAGCCAGGACAGTTTGAACACTGAAGCTTTCTTT. This codes for CASSQDSLNTEAFF.

V and J are TRBV19 and TRBJ1-5; 9 bases line up with TRBD1. J gave up 2 bases and V 6 bases, and 14 bases lay outside the gene matches. CDR3 length: 18 amino acids. Per germline, CDR1 LNHDA and CDR2 SQIVND (reference sequence). The CDR3 loop is CASRNRSGQGSGNQPQHF. In DNA form, the CDR3 reads TGTGCCAGTAGAAATAGATCCGGACAGGGGAGCGGCAATCAGCCCCAGCATTTT. The entire variable domain, with the rest obtained from reference TRBV19 and TRBJ1-5, is as follows: DGGITQSPKYLFRKEGQNVTLSCEQNLNHDAMYWYRQDPGQGLRLIYYSQIVNDFQKGDIAEGYSVSREKKESFPLTVTSAQKNPTAFYLCASRNRSGQGSGNQPQHFGDGTRLSIL.

This clone was detected a few times. Here the CDR3 reads CASSLDLPNWRAQYF. The DNA of the CDR3 is TGTGCCAGCAGCTTAGATTTACCGAACTGGAGGGCCCAGTACTTC. The J gene is TRBJ2-5, the V gene TRBV11-2; maybe TRBD2 (6 bases). V was cut by 0 bases and J by 9 bases, with 17 bases left in between. From germline, CDR1 is SGHAT and CDR2 FQNNGV. The CDR3 length is 15 residues.

This clone came up a few times. The CDR3, as DNA: TGTGCCAGCAGCCCTGGGGACAGGGGCACAGATACGCAGTATTTT. It specifies CASSPGDRGTDTQYF. The chain couples TRBV5-4 to TRBJ2-3, with TRBD1 matching 9 bases. Trimming took 4 bases from V and 1 from J; bases not matched to a gene: 4. Germline loops: CDR1 SGHNT, CDR2 YYREEE (reference sequence). This CDR3 comprises 15 residues. Full variable domain (remainder filled in from reference TRBV5-4 and TRBJ2-3): ETGVTQSPTHLIKTRGQQVTLRCSSQSGHNTVSWYQQALGQGPQFIFQYYREEENGRGNFPPRFSGLQFPNYSSELNVNALELDDSALYLCASSPGDRGTDTQYFGPGTRLTVL.

The chain employs TRBV4-1 and TRBJ2-5, with 12 nucleotides matching TRBD2. The CDR3 is 15 residues long. Trimming cost V 1 base and J 3 bases; bases outside gene matches: 0. Germline CDR1 MGHRA, CDR2 YSYEKL. CDR3 coding DNA: TGCGCCAGCAGCCAAGGACTAGCGGGGGAAGAGACCCAGTACTTC. Protein: CASSQGLAGEETQYF.

The chain couples TRBV18 to TRBJ1-2, with 7 bases lining up with TRBD1. The CDR3 has 15 amino acids. Germline V lookup: CDR1 KGHSH, CDR2 LQKENI. The V gene end was trimmed by 3 bases and the J gene end by 5 bases; junction bases not matched to a gene: 9. The CDR3 nucleotides are TGTGCCAGCTCACCGGACAGGATCGGCCAATATGGCTACACCTTC. Protein product: CASSPDRIGQYGYTF.

J is TRBJ2-7 and V is TRBV6-1; D might be TRBD1 (5 bases). The CDR3 runs 12 residues. Germline lookup yields CDR1 MNHNS and CDR2 SASEGT. V shed 5 bases and J shed 3 bases, with 8 bases lying between them. The CDR3 region is CASSPGFYEQYF. CDR3 nucleotide sequence: TGTGCCAGCAGTCCAGGGTTCTACGAGCAGTACTTC.

The chain joins TRBV11-2 to TRBJ1-1, with D perhaps TRBD1 (5 bases). Germline CDR1 and CDR2: SGHAT and FQNNGV. The germline V and J ends were trimmed by 5 bases and 4 bases, with 14 bases remaining between them. The CDR3 has 14 residues. The CDR3 nucleotides read TGTGCCAGCAGCGCCTTACAGGAAAGCACTGAAGCTTTCTTT. Amino acids: CASSALQESTEAFF.

The chain employs TRBV4-3 and TRBJ1-4, with a tentative D call TRBD1 (5 bases). V was trimmed by 4 bases and J by 5 bases, leaving 14 bases between them. The CDR3 length is 15 residues. CDR1 is LGHNA and CDR2 is YSLEER in the germline V gene. This chain's CDR3 is CASSPWGQGNEKLFF. The CDR3 DNA follows: TGCGCCAGCAGCCCCTGGGGCCAGGGAAATGAAAAACTGTTTTTT.

This chain links TRBV15 with TRBJ2-1; 8 nucleotides agree with TRBD1. The CDR3 extends over 15 amino acids. Germline V gene data show CDR1 as LNHNV and CDR2 as YYDKDF (reference sequence). Trimming took 4 bases from V and 5 from J; bases not matched to a gene: 7. The DNA for the CDR3 is TGTGCCACCAGCACCCGACAGGGGCCGAACAATGAGCAGTTCTTC. Translated, it gives CATSTRQGPNNEQFF.

The chain combines TRBV19 with TRBJ1-5, with D unclear. Germline CDR1 LNHDA, CDR2 SQIVND (reference sequence). This CDR3 spans 14 amino acids. V lost 3 bases and J lost 2, with 8 bases in between. In DNA form, the CDR3 reads TGTGCCAGTAGTATCCTAACGGGCAATCAGCCCCAGCATTTT. Protein sequence: CASSILTGNQPQHF.

This clone was recorded once. The CDR3 DNA reads as TGCGCCAGCAGGTCGACAGGGGGGGACTATGGCTACACCTTC. Its protein is CASRSTGGDYGYTF. The chain is built from TRBV5-1 and TRBJ1-2, with 9 bases fitting TRBD1. The trim removed 5 bases at V and 3 bases at J, leaving 5 bases unmatched. The CDR3 consists of 14 residues. Germline lookup yields CDR1 SGHRS and CDR2 YFSETQ.

The chain has TRBV4-1 and TRBJ1-1; 10 bases are a match to TRBD1. The CDR3 is made up of 17 amino acids. CDR1 is MGHRA and CDR2 is YSYEKL in the germline V gene. The trim removed 1 base at V and 0 bases at J, leaving 5 bases unmatched. The CDR3 sequence is CASSQGPGQGMNTEAFF. The CDR3 nucleotides read TGCGCCAGCAGCCAAGGTCCGGGACAGGGGATGAACACTGAAGCTTTCTTT.

The rearrangement joins TRBV5-1 to TRBJ1-2, with 12 nucleotides matching TRBD1. V was clipped by 7 bases and J by 7 bases; unmatched bases: 2. This CDR3 spans 12 amino acids. CDR1 is SGHRS and CDR2 is YFSETQ in the germline V gene. CDR3 sequence: CASGDRGLGYTF. The CDR3 bases are TGCGCCAGCGGGGACAGGGGGCTTGGCTACACCTTC.

This chain joins TRBV6-1 and TRBJ2-2; D gene ambiguous. Germline V gene data show CDR1 as MNHNS and CDR2 as SASEGT. The V end lost 2 bases, the J end lost 5 bases, and 12 bases lay between the germline ends. This CDR3 spans 15 amino acids. The chain's CDR3 is CASSEIYGETGELFF. The CDR3 region has the DNA TGTGCCAGCAGTGAAATATATGGAGAGACCGGGGAGCTGTTTTTT.